This TCR beta chain stems from a study of shared clonotypes between healthy human individuals. As for the study in general: A donor's plate count was three for CD4 naive and three for CD4 memory; CD8 naive had two and CD8 memory one.

Naive CD8 cells comprised CD45RO-negative, CCR7-positively selected cells, excluding terminally differentiated effector memory CD45RA+ cells. Original processing methods: ImmunoSEQ sequences covered only the junction and lacked quality scores; filtering therefore differed. TCRdb's table, derived via immunoSEQ multiplex PCR, lists solely in-frame clones and lacks some. Clone size and V and J calls were adopted from that table, with D and trimming inferred from the DNA. The sample carries around 1,900,000 clones, just under 95% recorded once. The V and J ends lost 2 bases and 3 bases respectively, with 14 bases between them. Germline V lookup: CDR1 MDHEN, CDR2 SYDVKM. This CDR3 region has 15 residues.

Source material: naive CD8+ T cells from PBMCs. This chain links TRBV28 with TRBJ2-7; D might be TRBD2 (5 bases). This clonotype was sampled from a man in his late teens or twenties in good health. Some clones in this sample may be carry-over from other donors' samples. The CDR3: CASSLGWARGYEQYF. CDR3 sequence (DNA): TGTGCCAGCAGTTTAGGTTGGGCCCGGGGCTACGAGCAGTACTTC.